This record concerns one T cell receptor beta chain sequence. Assay used: immunoSEQ multiplex PCR; TCRdb lists only in-frame clones, some missing. The sample consists of 250,000 or so clones, 90% of them appearing once. Unmatched junction bases numbered 5, after V lost 6 bases and J lost 4 bases. The CDR3 contains 13 residues. CDR1 and CDR2 from the germline V gene are SQVTM and ANQGSEA. Participants reported their clinical history, and cohort assignment relied on those reports. Individuals in the exposed group had encountered a COVID-19 case within 2 weeks preceding study entry. This record comes from a study of blood T cell repertoires in COVID-19.

The chain employs TRBV29-1 and TRBJ1-5; 8 positions agree with TRBD1. Sequencing was performed on PBMCs or T cells enriched from blood (not recorded which). The receptor's source is a man over 45 who had been exposed to COVID-19. The chain's CDR3 is CSVQQGGNQPQHF. For the CDR3, the DNA is TGCAGCGTACAACAGGGGGGTAATCAGCCCCAGCATTTT. The entire variable domain, with the rest obtained from reference TRBV29-1 and TRBJ1-5, is as follows: SAVISQKPSRDICQRGTSLTIQCQVDSQVTMMFWYRQQPGQSLTLIATANQGSEATYESGFVIDKFPISRPNLTFSTLTVSNMSPEDSSIYLCSVQQGGNQPQHFGDGTRLSIL.